Following are 3 T cell receptor beta chains from one sample sequenced in a study of T cells in Graves' hyperthyroidism and ophthalmopathy. What was amplified from RNA transcripts were TCR beta CDR3 regions. HTBI primers were the set used in a first-round RT-PCR of the TCR CDR3. TCRdb processed the multiplex PCR reads anew with MiXCR; each CDR3 protein has one entry. The sample lists just under 750,000 distinct CDR3 sequences, approximately 36% occurring once. Specimen: blood. Receptors originate from a woman in her thirties or forties with Graves' hyperthyroidism.

The V and J genes are TRBV7-2 and TRBJ1-6, with D maybe TRBD1 (6 bases). The V end was cut by 5 bases, the J end by 2 bases, with 13 bases between. The germline V gene has CDR1 SGHTA and CDR2 FQGNSA. This CDR3 comprises 16 residues. CDR3 sequence: CASSTRGGTYNSPLHF. For the CDR3, the DNA is TGTGCCAGCAGCACAAGGGGGGGTACCTATAATTCACCCCTCCACTTT.

The table lists this clonotype with a few counts. The chain recombines TRBV28 with TRBJ2-7; no clear D. CDR3 length: 14 residues. From germline, CDR1 is MDHEN and CDR2 SYDVKM. V lost 4 bases and J lost 3, with 13 bases in between. CDR3 sequence reads: CASSYPWTDYEQYF. CDR3 DNA sequence: TGTGCCAGCAGTTACCCTTGGACGGACTACGAGCAGTACTTC.

V gene TRBV4-3 combines with J gene TRBJ2-5, with TRBD2 matching over 13 bases. This CDR3 comprises 18 residues. Looked up from germline, CDR1 is LGHNA and CDR2 is YSLEER. Trimming took 0 bases from V and 5 from J; bases not matched to a gene: 9. The DNA of the CDR3 is TGCGCCAGCAGCCAAGATTCCAGACTAGCGGGGGGAACGGAGACCCAGTACTTC. Its protein is CASSQDSRLAGGTETQYF.